Each of the 5 T cell receptor beta chains below was sequenced from the same sample in a study of T cell repertoires in cytomegalovirus infection. For these TCRs, the target antigens are not known. MiXCR, run by TCRdb on the reads, gives a single entry per CDR3 protein. The table includes fewer than 1,000,000 distinct CDR3 sequences, roughly 30% detected once. Sequenced material: cultured CD8+ T cells from PBMCs, taken from culture after CMV antigen stimulation. The receptors stem from a human donor in good health (CMV status not recorded). Some clones in this sample may be carry-over from other donors' samples.

This clonotype was seen a few times. The chain uses TRBV15 and TRBJ2-7, with 9 bases identical to TRBD2. Germline trimming cut 0 bases from V and 6 bases from J; bases unmatched to any gene: 6. Germline V gene data show CDR1 as LNHNV and CDR2 as YYDKDF (reference sequence). This CDR3 has 15 residues. The CDR3 sequence: CATSRELGLAPEQYV. DNA of the CDR3: TGTGCCACCAGCAGAGAGTTGGGACTAGCACCCGAGCAGTACGTC.

This clonotype was seen ten or more times. The chain combines TRBV7-9 with TRBJ2-3; 9 bases map to TRBD2. This CDR3 has 15 residues. Germline assignment: CDR1 SEHNR and CDR2 FQNEAQ (reference sequence). V lost 3 bases and J lost 4; bases outside the gene matches: 5. In DNA, the CDR3 is TGTGCCAGCAGCTTCTTAGCGGGGGATGCAGATACGCAGTATTTT. Translation: CASSFLAGDADTQYF. The variable domain in full, with the rest retrieved from reference TRBV7-9 and TRBJ2-3, is DTGVSQNPRHKITKRGQNVTFRCDPISEHNRLYWYRQTLGQGPEFLTYFQNEAQLEKSRLLSDRFSAERPKGSFSTLEIQRTEQGDSAMYLCASSFLAGDADTQYFGPGTRLTVL.

V and J are TRBV10-3 and TRBJ2-2, with D tentatively TRBD1 (7 bases). This CDR3 region has 14 residues. CDR1 ENHRY and CDR2 SYGVKD come from the germline V gene. V dropped 10 bases and J dropped 5 bases, with 17 bases sitting between them. CDR3 sequence (DNA): TGTGCCACCCCCGGGCAGGGGGGTACCGGGGAGCTGTTTTTT. This encodes CATPGQGGTGELFF.

This clonotype turned up a few times. The rearrangement uses TRBV28 and TRBJ2-4; D is ambiguous. The V gene's germline CDR1 is MDHEN and CDR2 SYDVKM. V was cut by 8 bases and J by 6 bases, with 17 bases left in between. The CDR3 loop spans 14 amino acids. The CDR3 protein is CASGPPRTGNIQYF. The CDR3 bases are TGTGCCAGCGGGCCCCCACGGACGGGAAACATTCAGTACTTC.

The V gene is TRBV6-2 or TRBV6-3, the J gene TRBJ1-2; perhaps TRBD1 as D (5 bases). There are 15 residues in the CDR3. Germline CDR1 reads MNHEY; CDR2 reads SVGEGT. Between the trimmed V and J ends, which lost 4 bases and 3 bases, there was a span of 15 bases. CDR3 DNA: TGTGCCAGCAGTTCCCGGGACCTGCAGTACTATGGCTACACCTTC. Translating gives CASSSRDLQYYGYTF.